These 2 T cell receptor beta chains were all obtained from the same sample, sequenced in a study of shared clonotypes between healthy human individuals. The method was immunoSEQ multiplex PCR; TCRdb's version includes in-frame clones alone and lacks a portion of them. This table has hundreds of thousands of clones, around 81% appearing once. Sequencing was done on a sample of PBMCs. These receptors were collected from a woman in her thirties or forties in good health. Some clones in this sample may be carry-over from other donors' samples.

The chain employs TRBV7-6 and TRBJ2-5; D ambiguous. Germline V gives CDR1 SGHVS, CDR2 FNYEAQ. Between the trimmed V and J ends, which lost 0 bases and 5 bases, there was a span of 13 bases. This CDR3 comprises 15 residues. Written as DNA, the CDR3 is TGTGCCAGCAGCTTAGCGCTCGGCCCAGTGGAGACCCAGTACTTC. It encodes CASSLALGPVETQYF. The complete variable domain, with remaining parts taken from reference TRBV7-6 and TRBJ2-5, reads GAGVSQSPRYKVTKRGQDVALRCDPISGHVSLYWYRQALGQGPEFLTYFNYEAQQDKSGLPNDRFSAERPEGSISTLTIQRTEQRDSAMYRCASSLALGPVETQYFGPGTRLLVL.

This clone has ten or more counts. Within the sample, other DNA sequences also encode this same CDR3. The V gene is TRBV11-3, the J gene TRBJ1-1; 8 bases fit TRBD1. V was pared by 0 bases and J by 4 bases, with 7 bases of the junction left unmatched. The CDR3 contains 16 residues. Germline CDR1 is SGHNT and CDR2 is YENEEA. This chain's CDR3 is CASSLDGRQGATEAFF. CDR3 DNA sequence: TGTGCCAGCAGCTTAGATGGGCGGCAGGGGGCCACTGAAGCTTTCTTT.